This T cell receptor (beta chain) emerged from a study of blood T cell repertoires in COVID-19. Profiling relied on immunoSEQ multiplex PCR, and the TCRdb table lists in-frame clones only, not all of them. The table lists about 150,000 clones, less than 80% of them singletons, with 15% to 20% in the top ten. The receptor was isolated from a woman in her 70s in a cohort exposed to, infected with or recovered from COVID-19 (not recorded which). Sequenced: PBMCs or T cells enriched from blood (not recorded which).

The CDR3 bases are TGCGCCAGCAGCTCGCAGCTAGGAAACACAGATACGCAGTATTTT. Its translation: CASSSQLGNTDTQYF. The chain employs TRBV5-1 and TRBJ2-3; D remains ambiguous. The CDR3 totals 15 residues. The germline CDR1 and CDR2 sequences are SGHRS and YFSETQ. V was cut by 3 bases and J by 2 bases, with 13 bases left in between.